What follows is one TCR beta chain and its context. The record originates from a study of T-cell memory formation after mild COVID-19. The ends lost 4 bases at V and 3 bases at J; junction bases unmatched: 10. This CDR3 region has 16 residues. Germline V gene sequence: CDR1 MNHEY, CDR2 SVGAGI. MiXCR, run by TCRdb on the 5' RACE reads, gives a single entry per CDR3 protein. The profile shows a few hundred thousand distinct CDR3 sequences, approximately 20% of them singletons. Specimen: PBMCs or a T cell subset sorted from them (not recorded which). The chain recombines TRBV6-5 with TRBJ2-3, with TRBD1 matching over 7 bases. The TCR originated in a man aged 18 to 29 who had mild COVID-19 (a few samples of this study predate the infection). Cell type and time point are not known. CDR3 region: CASSSTTGDRTDTQYF. CDR3 nucleotide sequence: TGTGCCAGCAGTTCCACAACAGGGGATAGGACAGATACGCAGTATTTT.